This T cell receptor beta chain emerged from a study of PD-1 blockade in classical Hodgkin lymphoma. Study results and caveats: Complete responders started with a diversity level that resembled newly diagnosed patients at baseline. TCR diversity in CD4+, not CD8+, cells rose significantly by C4D1.

Clones were sequenced by immunoSEQ multiplex PCR, and TCRdb holds only the in-frame ones, with some missing. Of 90,000 to 100,000 clones detected, roughly 90% appear once; the ten largest clones hold about 2.8%. V lost 4 bases to trimming and J lost 5 bases, with 14 bases between them. The CDR3 runs 14 residues. The germline V gene encodes CDR1 LNHDA and CDR2 SQIVND (reference sequence). Each patient relapsed following autologous stem cell transplantation, and prior brentuximab vedotin exposure differed. Complete response, partial response or progressive disease constituted the best responses recorded. Worth noting for this clone: Its antigen is not identified.

This clonotype was sampled from a human donor with classical Hodgkin lymphoma. The chain is built from TRBV19 and TRBJ1-2; D remains unclear. This material consisted of peripheral blood mononuclear cells (PBMCs), taken at baseline. Written as DNA, the CDR3 is TGTGCCAGTAGTACCCCGCCAGAATTATATGGCTACACCTTC. Amino acids: CASSTPPELYGYTF.